Sequencing of this T cell receptor beta chain was carried out in a study of T cells in Graves' hyperthyroidism and ophthalmopathy. RNA transcripts provided the source from which TCR beta CDR3 regions were amplified. HTBI primers were employed in a first-round RT-PCR of the TCR CDR3. Using its own MiXCR run on the multiplex PCR reads, TCRdb lists one record per CDR3 protein. In the table there are around 560,000 distinct CDR3 sequences, 16% of which are singletons. The CDR3 is 14 residues long. The V gene lost 5 bases and the J gene lost 2 bases, with 12 bases spanning the gap. The specimen was blood. V usage is TRBV12-3 or TRBV12-4 and J usage is TRBJ1-2; no firm D call. The TCR sequence derives from a woman aged 18-29 years with Graves' hyperthyroidism. Written as DNA, the CDR3 is TGTGCCAGCAGTCGCAACTGGGAGAACTATGGCTACACCTTC. It is translated as CASSRNWENYGYTF.